A selection of T cell receptor beta chains follows, all from one sample in a study of blood T cells in healthy people across ages. TCRdb re-called the 5' RACE reads with MiXCR, one entry per CDR3 protein. The data contain some 1.8 million distinct CDR3 sequences, around 42% of them singletons. The sequenced sample consisted of blood. These receptors all stem from a human donor in good health. Each CDR3 is given with its conserved first and last residue. The D gene is left open where the match is weak. A clone size is listed for some rows: how often the clone was seen (once, few, many), or a class if it is expanded.

clone_size | j_call | d_call | v_call | cdr3_nt | cdr3_aa
few | TRBJ2-5 | NA | TRBV20-1 | TGCAGTGCCATGCACAGCGAGGGGCTTGGGACCCAGTACTTC | CSAMHSEGLGTQYF
once | TRBJ2-1 | TRBD2 | TRBV7-9 | TGTGCCAGCAGCTCCGGGACTAGCGGGGGGGTTACCTACAATGAGCAGTTCTTC | CASSSGTSGGVTYNEQFF
few | TRBJ2-7 | TRBD2 | TRBV7-6 | TGTGCCAGCAGCATCCGCGGGGGAAGCTCCTACGAGCAGTACTTC | CASSIRGGSSYEQYF
NA | TRBJ2-5 | NA | TRBV29-1 | TGCAGCGTGGACATTCAACAAACGGGGACCCAGTACTTC | CSVDIQQTGTQYF
NA | TRBJ1-1 | NA | TRBV29-1 | TGCAGCGTTGAAAGGCAGTTGAACACTGCAGCTTTCTTT | CSVERQLNTAAFF
NA | TRBJ2-3 | TRBD1 | TRBV7-9 | TGTGCCAGCAGCCCGGGACAGATGGGCCACAGCACAGATACGCAGTATTTT | CASSPGQMGHSTDTQYF
few | TRBJ2-1 | TRBD1 | TRBV3-1 | TGTGCCAGCAGCCCGTCAACAGGGGGTAGATGGAATGAGCAGTTCTTC | CASSPSTGGRWNEQFF
NA | TRBJ2-7 | NA | TRBV7-2 | TGCGCCGGCAGCTTAGGGGGGTCTCGGGTCTACGAGCAGTACTTC | CAGSLGGSRVYEQYF
few | TRBJ1-6 | TRBD1 | TRBV11-3 | TGTGCCAGCAGCTCGACAGGGGCCCGGGGAACCCTCCACTTT | CASSSTGARGTLHF
once | TRBJ2-7 | NA | TRBV13 | TGTGCCAGCGGCTTAGCCAGCGACTCCTACGAGCAGTACTTC | CASGLASDSYEQYF
NA | TRBJ2-7 | TRBD2 | TRBV5-1 | TGCGCCAGCAGCTCTAGCGGGGGACAGTACGAGCAGTACTTC | CASSSSGGQYEQYF
NA | TRBJ2-6 | NA | TRBV3-1 | TGTGCCAGCAGCAGGGACCACTCTGGGGCCAACGTCCTGACTTTC | CASSRDHSGANVLTF
NA | TRBJ2-1 | NA | TRBV6-1 | TGTGCCAGCAGTGAACAGCCGGCCTCCTACAATGAGCAGTTCTTC | CASSEQPASYNEQFF
NA | TRBJ2-3 | NA | TRBV28 | TGTGCCAGCAGTATTACCCATCCGTGGAATACGCAGTATTTT | CASSITHPWNTQYF
NA | TRBJ1-1 | NA | TRBV20-1 | TGCAGTGCTCATCGAAGGGGCCGAGTCACTGAAGCTTTCTTT | CSAHRRGRVTEAFF
many | TRBJ1-4 | NA | TRBV7-2 | TGTGCCAGCAGCTTGGGTCGACAGGCAAAACTGTTTTTT | CASSLGRQAKLFF
NA | TRBJ2-1 | NA | TRBV2 | TGTGCCAGCGTTAGCCCCTCGTCCCTTCAGGAGCAGTTCTTC | CASVSPSSLQEQFF
NA | TRBJ1-1 | NA | TRBV20-1 | TGCAGTGCTAGGTTGGGGGCGCCAGGTACTGAAGCTTTCTTT | CSARLGAPGTEAFF
few | TRBJ2-7 | NA | TRBV5-1 | TGCGCCAGCAGCTTGGTTCAGGGCGGCGACGAGCAGTACTTC | CASSLVQGGDEQYF
NA | TRBJ2-7 | NA | TRBV29-1 | TGCAGCGTTGCAATCCGGGCTAGTTCCTACGAGCAGTACTTC | CSVAIRASSYEQYF
few | TRBJ1-5 | NA | TRBV27 | TGTGCCAGCAGTCTAACCTCCCCCAATCAGCCCCAGCATTTT | CASSLTSPNQPQHF
NA | TRBJ1-4 | NA | TRBV7-2 | TGTGCCAGTAGCTTTACTCCAACCGGGAGGGGGAGTGAAAAACTGTTTTTT | CASSFTPTGRGSEKLFF
many | TRBJ2-1 | NA | TRBV29-1 | TGCAGCGTTGCATTATATACAGGGTCTGAGCAGTTCTTC | CSVALYTGSEQFF
few | TRBJ2-7 | NA | TRBV6-6 | TGTGCCAGCAGTAAGCAAGCCTCCTACGAGCAGTACTTC | CASSKQASYEQYF